The rows below give T cell receptor beta chains drawn from one sample of a study of regulatory dendritic cells for organ transplantation. Their recognized antigens are unknown. Sequencing was performed with immunoSEQ multiplex PCR; in TCRdb, only in-frame clones are kept and a portion is missing. This table holds 6,000 to 8,500 clones, approximately 67% found once. Sample: memory CD4+ T cells from blood cultured with dendritic cells. The receptors come from a human donor in good health. CDR3s include the opening cysteine and the closing phenylalanine or tryptophan. D genes are given only for firm matches. Size is stated for part of the rows, as once, few or many counts, or as a class when the clone is expanded.

TRBV19	TRBJ1-6	-	-	CAAGLTVSNSPLHF	TGTGCCGCGGGGCTCACAGTCAGCAATTCACCCCTCCACTTT
TRBV27	TRBJ1-2	-	once	CASTTASGARNGYTF	TGTGCCAGCACTACCGCCTCAGGGGCGCGGAATGGCTACACCTTC
TRBV1	TRBJ2-3	-	once	CTSSPGGSTDTQYF	TGCACCAGCAGCCCGGGGGGTAGCACAGATACGCAGTATTTT
TRBV10-3	TRBJ2-3	TRBD1	-	CATGQGIADTQYF	TGTGCCACCGGACAGGGGATCGCAGATACGCAGTATTTT
TRBV6-1	TRBJ2-7	-	few	CASSDLTGGRYEQYF	TGTGCCAGCAGTGATCTGACAGGAGGACGGTACGAGCAGTACTTC
TRBV11-1	TRBJ2-7	-	-	CASSLESPPGQYEQYF	TGTGCCAGCAGCTTAGAATCCCCCCCAGGGCAGTACGAGCAGTACTTC
TRBV29-1	TRBJ2-2	TRBD1	-	CSEGTGHTGELFF	TGCAGCGAGGGGACAGGGCACACCGGGGAGCTGTTTTTT
TRBV7-8	TRBJ2-5	-	-	CASSLGRGETQYF	TGTGCCAGCAGCTTAGGCAGGGGAGAGACCCAGTACTTC
TRBV6-1	TRBJ2-2	-	-	CASKKQLANTGELFF	TGTGCCAGCAAAAAACAGCTCGCGAACACCGGGGAGCTGTTTTTT
TRBV2	TRBJ2-5	TRBD2	-	CASRDLAAQETQYF	TGTGCCAGCAGAGATCTAGCGGCACAAGAGACCCAGTACTTC
TRBV5-4	TRBJ2-7	-	-	CASRDLRTGEQYF	TGTGCCAGCAGGGACTTAAGAACGGGCGAGCAGTACTTC
TRBV19	TRBJ1-2	-	-	CASSTTVAVAFGYTF	TGTGCCAGTAGTACCACTGTTGCGGTGGCCTTTGGCTACACCTTC
TRBV27	TRBJ2-3	TRBD2	-	CASSFSFRRGGQTDTQYF	TGTGCCAGCAGTTTCTCCTTTAGGCGGGGGGGCCAGACAGATACGCAGTATTTT
TRBV7-2	TRBJ2-4	TRBD2	-	CASSLAGGPKNIQYF	TGTGCCAGCAGCCTAGCGGGGGGGCCGAAAAACATTCAGTACTTC
TRBV10-3	TRBJ1-6	-	-	CAISEPTENSPLHF	TGTGCCATCAGTGAGCCGACAGAGAATTCACCCCTCCACTTT
TRBV2	TRBJ1-1	-	-	CASSRREDGDTEAFF	TGTGCCAGCAGTAGGAGGGAGGATGGGGACACTGAAGCTTTCTTT
TRBV7-9	TRBJ2-1	TRBD2	-	CASRPDFSGGADEQFF	TGTGCCAGCAGGCCTGACTTTAGCGGGGGGGCCGATGAGCAGTTCTTC
TRBV5-1	TRBJ2-2	TRBD2	-	CASSLAAGGPPGELFF	TGCGCCAGCAGCTTGGCAGCGGGGGGGCCTCCCGGGGAGCTGTTTTTT
TRBV9	TRBJ2-2	-	-	CASSPRRANTGELFF	TGTGCCAGCAGCCCCCGACGGGCGAACACCGGGGAGCTGTTTTTT
TRBV2	TRBJ2-5	-	-	CASTYTGSGETQYF	TGTGCCAGCACTTATACAGGGTCGGGGGAGACCCAGTACTTC
TRBV15	TRBJ2-1	-	-	CATSRSGSSYNEQFF	TGTGCCACCAGCAGGAGCGGTAGCTCCTACAATGAGCAGTTCTTC